Following are 32 T cell receptor beta chains from one sample sequenced in a study of early T cells in non-severe SARS-CoV-2 infection. TCRdb used MiXCR to reprocess the 5' RACE reads, holding one entry per CDR3 protein. The table lists approximately 71,000 distinct CDR3 sequences, around 9.9% of them singletons. The source material was whole blood. Receptors originate from an adult who was a healthcare worker with PCR-confirmed SARS-CoV-2 infection or an uninfected control (not recorded which).

This clonotype was picked up a small number of times. The gene calls are TRBV7-2 and TRBJ2-3; no clear D gene. The V end lost 3 bases, the J end lost 2 bases, and 9 bases lay between the germline ends. This CDR3 has 14 amino acids. Looked up from germline, CDR1 is SGHTA and CDR2 is FQGNSA. CDR3 residues: CASSFHGITDTQYF. The CDR3 DNA follows: TGTGCCAGCAGCTTCCACGGAATCACAGATACGCAGTATTTT.

The table lists this clonotype with many counts. V and J are TRBV3-1 and TRBJ2-5; D may be TRBD1 or TRBD2 (6 bases each). CDR3 length: 15 amino acids. Germline loops: CDR1 LGHDT, CDR2 YNNKEL (reference sequence). The V and J ends lost 0 bases and 5 bases respectively, with 13 bases between them. CDR3 sequence: CASSQDHGGRETQYF. The CDR3 region has the DNA TGTGCCAGCAGCCAAGATCACGGGGGCCGGGAGACCCAGTACTTC.

CDR3 in amino acids: CASSPDRGRTDTQYF. The DNA for the CDR3 is TGTGCCAGCAGTCCGGACAGGGGGCGAACAGATACGCAGTATTTT. V gene TRBV12-3 or TRBV12-4 combines with J gene TRBJ2-3; 11 bases map to TRBD1. With V trimmed by 5 bases and J by 3 bases, 4 bases remained unmatched. The CDR3 totals 15 residues.

The chain is built from TRBV12-3 or TRBV12-4 and TRBJ1-3; D call uncertain. The CDR3 contains 13 residues. Trimming left V 4 bases short and J 0 bases short, with 4 bases between. The CDR3 bases are TGTGCCAGCAGTTGGATCTCTGGAAACACCATATATTTT. As protein: CASSWISGNTIYF.

This clonotype has just a few counts. This chain connects TRBV13 to TRBJ2-7; TRBD2 aligns across 12 bases. There are 15 residues in the CDR3. The trim removed 4 bases at V and 3 bases at J, leaving 4 bases unmatched. The germline gives CDR1 PRHDT, CDR2 FYEKMQ (reference sequence). The CDR3 DNA is TGTGCCAGCAGCTACGGACTAGCGGGGCACTACGAGCAGTACTTC. It is translated as CASSYGLAGHYEQYF.

This clonotype was seen repeatedly, ten times or more. The chain carries TRBV5-6 and TRBJ2-6; tentatively, D is TRBD1 (6 bases). Germline V CDR1 and CDR2: SGHDT, YYEEEE. The CDR3 totals 15 residues. Trimming pared 4 bases from V and 2 bases from J, leaving 10 bases between. CDR3 in amino acids: CASSHTGPGANVLTF. CDR3 sequence (DNA): TGTGCCAGCAGCCATACAGGGCCTGGGGCCAACGTCCTGACTTTC.

This clonotype was counted ten times or more. This rearrangement joins TRBV6-5 to TRBJ2-1, with D possibly being TRBD2 (7 bases). The CDR3 length is 15 residues. Germline V lookup: CDR1 MNHEY, CDR2 SVGAGI. V was shortened by 7 bases and J by 4 bases, with 17 bases between the two germline ends. The CDR3 sequence is CASNFRGGAYNEQFF. In DNA, the CDR3 is TGTGCCAGCAACTTCAGGGGAGGGGCGTACAATGAGCAGTTCTTC.

The chain combines TRBV11-2 with TRBJ2-1; D is tentatively TRBD1 or TRBD2 (6 bases each). Germline loops: CDR1 SGHAT, CDR2 FQNNGV. The CDR3 contains 11 residues. CDR3 region: CAGGTGNEQFF. CDR3 DNA sequence: TGTGCAGGGGGGACCGGGAATGAGCAGTTCTTC.

This chain links TRBV28 with TRBJ2-7; perhaps TRBD2 as D (5 bases). Germline assignment: CDR1 MDHEN and CDR2 SYDVKM. Trimming cost V 6 bases and J 0 bases, with 18 bases left between them. The CDR3 runs 16 residues. The CDR3 is CASRPSFGVSSYEQYF. DNA for the CDR3: TGTGCCAGCAGACCCTCTTTCGGGGTTAGCTCCTACGAGCAGTACTTC.

The chain recombines TRBV11-2 with TRBJ2-7; D possibly corresponds to TRBD2 (6 bases). V lost 7 bases to trimming and J lost 0 bases, with 10 bases between them. The germline V gene has CDR1 SGHAT and CDR2 FQNNGV. CDR3 length: 13 residues. The CDR3 DNA sequence: TGTGCCAGCAAAATCGGGAGCTCCTACGAGCAGTACTTC. It is translated as CASKIGSSYEQYF.

This clonotype was observed many times. This sequence joins TRBV20-1 and TRBJ2-1; TRBD2 agrees at 14 bases. This CDR3 contains 16 residues. The germline V gene has CDR1 DFQATT and CDR2 SNEGSKA (reference sequence). V lost 5 bases and J lost 4; bases outside the gene matches: 7. In DNA form, the CDR3 reads TGCAGTGCTGGGACTAGCGGGAGCCGGGGGTACAATGAGCAGTTCTTC. This encodes CSAGTSGSRGYNEQFF.

The chain recombines TRBV11-2 with TRBJ2-7; 13 nucleotides line up with TRBD2. The germline V gene has CDR1 SGHAT and CDR2 FQNNGV. After removal of 3 bases from V and 7 bases from J, the junction contained 9 bases not matched to a gene. The CDR3 contains 16 residues. CDR3 coding DNA: TGTGCCAGCAGCTTCAATCTCGGGACTAGCGGGAAGGAGCAGTACTTC. This codes for CASSFNLGTSGKEQYF.

V and J are TRBV27 and TRBJ2-1, with D possibly being TRBD1 or TRBD2 (5 bases each). This CDR3 contains 13 residues. Trimming cost V 8 bases and J 6 bases, with 14 bases left between them. Germline V gives CDR1 MNHEY, CDR2 SMNVEV (reference sequence). The CDR3 here is CASSEWDGNEQFF. DNA for the CDR3: TGTGCCAGCTCTGAATGGGACGGCAATGAGCAGTTCTTC.

The V call is TRBV6-5, the J call TRBJ2-5; D perhaps matches TRBD2 (7 bases). Germline CDR1 and CDR2: MNHEY and SVGAGI. The CDR3 length is 15 residues. Trimming stripped 2 bases from V and 5 bases from J, with 15 bases between. The CDR3 loop reads CASSYVTGRGETQYF. In DNA form, the CDR3 reads TGTGCCAGCAGTTACGTAACAGGGCGGGGGGAGACCCAGTACTTC.

There are many counts of this clonotype. The gene calls are TRBV20-1 and TRBJ2-7, with a weak D call TRBD1 (6 bases). In germline, CDR1 is DFQATT, CDR2 SNEGSKA (reference sequence). The CDR3 extends over 14 amino acids. V lost 3 bases to trimming and J lost 7 bases, with 19 bases between them. The CDR3 DNA is TGCAGTGCTAGGGACAGTGATTATCGAGGGGAGCAGTACTTC. Its translation: CSARDSDYRGEQYF.

At least ten counts were recorded for this clonotype. The chain combines TRBV7-3 with TRBJ2-1, with D perhaps being TRBD1 or TRBD2 (5 bases each). V was pared by 2 bases and J by 2 bases, with 10 bases between. Germline V gene data show CDR1 as SGHTA and CDR2 as FQGTGA. The CDR3 runs to 15 residues. Here the CDR3 DNA reads TGTGCCAGCAGCTTAGGCACGGGACCCTACAATGAGCAGTTCTTC. It yields the protein CASSLGTGPYNEQFF.

V is TRBV29-1 and J is TRBJ1-2, with D tentatively TRBD1 (6 bases). CDR1 is SQVTM, CDR2 ANQGSEA, per germline. Deletions cut 5 bases from V and 0 bases from J, with 10 bases between. This CDR3 comprises 13 residues. The CDR3 loop reads CSVHTGTNYGYTF. The CDR3 coding sequence is TGCAGCGTTCATACAGGGACTAACTATGGCTACACCTTC. Combining the CDR3 with reference TRBV29-1 and TRBJ1-2 gives the whole variable domain SAVISQKPSRDICQRGTSLTIQCQVDSQVTMMFWYRQQPGQSLTLIATANQGSEATYESGFVIDKFPISRPNLTFSTLTVSNMSPEDSSIYLCSVHTGTNYGYTFGSGTRLTVV.

The CDR3 DNA sequence: TGCAGTGCCTCGGGACAGGTCCCCGACGAGCAGTACTTC. This sequence encodes CSASGQVPDEQYF. The chain employs TRBV20-1 and TRBJ2-7, with 8 bases lining up with TRBD1. V dropped 6 bases and J dropped 5; count of bases not matched to a gene: 9. CDR1 and CDR2 (germline): DFQATT, SNEGSKA (reference sequence). The CDR3 has 13 amino acids.

The chain employs TRBV5-1 and TRBJ2-2, with TRBD1 identical over 9 bases. CDR3 length: 14 amino acids. The V gene's germline CDR1 is SGHRS and CDR2 YFSETQ. Trimming at V came to 4 bases and at J to 5 bases, leaving 3 bases not matched to a gene. The CDR3, as DNA: TGCGCCAGCAGCCCCGACAGGGGGACCGGGGAGCTGTTTTTT. This encodes CASSPDRGTGELFF.

The chain carries TRBV6-5 and TRBJ1-1; the match to TRBD1 covers 7 bases. The junction had 8 bases not matched to a gene; V was cut back by 6 bases and J by 1 base. Germline V CDR1 and CDR2: MNHEY, SVGAGI. This CDR3 is 15 amino acids long. The CDR3 DNA sequence: TGTGCCAGCAGGGGGAGGACAGGAGCGAACACTGAAGCTTTCTTT. Its protein product is CASRGRTGANTEAFF.

This clonotype was recorded a few times. V gene TRBV30 combines with J gene TRBJ2-7; D may match TRBD1 or TRBD2 (5 bases each). Germline V gene data show CDR1 as GTSNPN and CDR2 as SVGIG (reference sequence). The CDR3 extends over 12 amino acids. With 0 bases removed from V and 4 bases from J, the gap between germline ends came to 7 bases. The CDR3 bases are TGTGCCTGGAGTGTTGGGGGTTACGAGCAGTACTTC. Protein sequence: CAWSVGGYEQYF.

The rearrangement links TRBV24-1 to TRBJ2-1; maybe TRBD1 (6 bases). V lost 4 bases and J lost 7, with 19 bases in between. The CDR3 spans 16 residues. Germline V gene sequence: CDR1 KGHDR, CDR2 SFDVKD. CDR3 protein: CATSDRGTSGANEQFF. CDR3 nucleotide sequence: TGTGCCACCAGTGACCGTGGGACATCAGGGGCTAATGAGCAGTTCTTC.

The chain couples TRBV3-1 to TRBJ2-7; possibly TRBD1 for D (5 bases). CDR3 length equals 13 residues. The ends were cut back, 4 bases at V and 7 bases at J, with 14 bases in the middle. CDR1 is LGHDT, CDR2 YNNKEL, per germline (reference sequence). CDR3 region: CASSPGPRFEQYF. In DNA, the CDR3 is TGTGCCAGCAGCCCAGGGCCCCGGTTTGAGCAGTACTTC.

The chain links TRBV18 to TRBJ1-6; perhaps TRBD1 as D (6 bases). The germline V gene encodes CDR1 KGHSH and CDR2 LQKENI. The ends were cut back, 3 bases at V and 14 bases at J, with 14 bases in the middle. This CDR3 contains 13 residues. The CDR3 region is CASSPRDKTTLHF. CDR3 sequence (DNA): TGTGCCAGCTCACCCCGGGACAAGACGACCCTCCACTTT. Full variable domain (outside the CDR3, taken from reference TRBV18 and TRBJ1-6): NAGVMQNPRHLVRRRGQEARLRCSPMKGHSHVYWYRQLPEEGLKFMVYLQKENIIDESGMPKERFSAEFPKEGPSILRIQQVVRGDSAAYFCASSPRDKTTLHFGNGTRLTVT.

This clonotype has at least ten counts. V is TRBV10-3 and J is TRBJ2-7; a weak D match, TRBD1 (5 bases). The CDR3 contains 16 residues. Per germline, CDR1 ENHRY and CDR2 SYGVKD. V dropped 2 bases and J dropped 3 bases, with 17 bases sitting between them. The CDR3 loop is CAISEELSGPYYEQYF. As DNA, the CDR3 is TGTGCCATCAGTGAGGAGTTATCAGGGCCCTACTACGAGCAGTACTTC.

At least ten counts were recorded for this clonotype. The chain has TRBV7-9 and TRBJ1-1, with no clear D. The germline V gene has CDR1 SEHNR and CDR2 FQNEAQ (reference sequence). This CDR3 is built from 12 residues. V lost 5 bases and J 0 bases, leaving 4 bases between the germline ends. The CDR3 is CASSPLNTEAFF. CDR3 DNA: TGTGCCAGCAGCCCATTGAACACTGAAGCTTTCTTT.

The genes are TRBV7-8 and TRBJ2-1, with TRBD2 as a possible D gene (5 bases). Trimming shortened V by 1 base and J by 2 bases, and 6 bases separated the two germline ends. This CDR3 has 14 amino acids. The V gene's germline CDR1 is SGHVS and CDR2 FQNEAQ. The CDR3 DNA reads as TGTGCCAGCAGCTTAGGGGAGCCCTACAATGAGCAGTTCTTC. Residues: CASSLGEPYNEQFF.

Ten or more counts support this clonotype. V and J are TRBV7-8 and TRBJ2-1, with 9 bases matching TRBD2. Trimming at V came to 3 bases and at J to 10 bases, leaving 10 bases not matched to a gene. Germline values: CDR1 SGHVS, CDR2 FQNEAQ. The CDR3 consists of 15 residues. CDR3 amino acids: CASSFDGTSSGEQFF. The CDR3 DNA sequence: TGTGCCAGCAGCTTTGATGGGACTAGCTCAGGAGAGCAGTTCTTC.

This clonotype was found a few times. The V and J genes are TRBV12-3 or TRBV12-4 and TRBJ1-5; D perhaps matches TRBD1 (6 bases). V lost 4 bases and J 7 bases, leaving 14 bases between the germline ends. CDR3 length: 14 amino acids. CDR3: CASSSIQGGQPQHF. The CDR3 DNA sequence: TGTGCCAGCAGTTCAATACAGGGAGGCCAGCCCCAGCATTTT.

The CDR3, as DNA: TGTGCCAGCAAGGGCGGGAGGGCCAGCTCCTACAATGAGCAGTTCTTC. This gives the protein CASKGGRASSYNEQFF. The V gene is TRBV27, the J gene TRBJ2-1; TRBD2 agrees at 9 bases. The CDR3 contains 16 residues. V trimming: 7 bases; J trimming: 0 bases; junction bases outside the gene matches: 7. Germline CDR1 MNHEY, CDR2 SMNVEV (reference sequence).

The chain recombines TRBV19 with TRBJ1-4; the match to TRBD1 covers 8 bases. Germline V gives CDR1 LNHDA, CDR2 SQIVND (reference sequence). The length of the CDR3 is 14 residues. V was pared by 8 bases and J by 5 bases, with 7 bases of the junction left unmatched. CDR3 protein: CASQGQGGNEKLFF. The CDR3 nucleotides are TGTGCCAGTCAAGGACAGGGAGGAAATGAAAAACTGTTTTTT.

This clonotype has a handful of counts. The J gene is TRBJ2-4, the V gene TRBV7-2; D call uncertain. The CDR3 contains 14 residues. V was shortened by 5 bases and J by 6 bases, with 14 bases between the two germline ends. The germline CDR1 and CDR2 sequences are SGHTA and FQGNSA. CDR3 sequence: CASSSLLNRNIQYF. Written as DNA, the CDR3 is TGTGCCAGCAGCAGCCTCTTGAACCGAAACATTCAGTACTTC.